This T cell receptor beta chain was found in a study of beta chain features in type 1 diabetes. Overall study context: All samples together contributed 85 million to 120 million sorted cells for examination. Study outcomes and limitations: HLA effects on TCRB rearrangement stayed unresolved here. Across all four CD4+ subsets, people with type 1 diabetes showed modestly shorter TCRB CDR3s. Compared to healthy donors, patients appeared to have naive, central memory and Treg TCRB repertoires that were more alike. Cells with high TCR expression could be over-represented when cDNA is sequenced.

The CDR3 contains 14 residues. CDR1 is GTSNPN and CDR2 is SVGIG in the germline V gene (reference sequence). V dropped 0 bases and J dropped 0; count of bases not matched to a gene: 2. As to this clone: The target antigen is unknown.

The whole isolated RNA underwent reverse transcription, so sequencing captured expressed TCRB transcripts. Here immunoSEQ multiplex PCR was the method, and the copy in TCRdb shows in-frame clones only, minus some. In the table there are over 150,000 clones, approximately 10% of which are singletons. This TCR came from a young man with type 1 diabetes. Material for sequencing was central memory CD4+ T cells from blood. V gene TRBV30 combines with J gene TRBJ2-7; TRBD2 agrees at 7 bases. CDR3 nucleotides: TGTGCCTGGAGTGTAGGCGGGAGCTCCTACGAGCAGTACTTC. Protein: CAWSVGGSSYEQYF.